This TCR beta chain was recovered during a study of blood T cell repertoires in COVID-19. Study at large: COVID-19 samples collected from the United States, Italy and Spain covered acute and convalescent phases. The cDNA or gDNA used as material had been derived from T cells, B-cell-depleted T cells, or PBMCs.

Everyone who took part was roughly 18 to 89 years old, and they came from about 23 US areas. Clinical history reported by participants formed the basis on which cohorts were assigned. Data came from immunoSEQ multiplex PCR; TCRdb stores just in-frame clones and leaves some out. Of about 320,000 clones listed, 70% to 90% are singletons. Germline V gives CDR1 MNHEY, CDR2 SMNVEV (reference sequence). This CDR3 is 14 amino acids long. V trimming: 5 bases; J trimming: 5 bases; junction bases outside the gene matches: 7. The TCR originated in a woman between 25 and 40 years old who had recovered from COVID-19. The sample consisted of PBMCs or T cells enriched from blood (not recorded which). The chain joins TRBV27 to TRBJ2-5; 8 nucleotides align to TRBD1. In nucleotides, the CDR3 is TGTGCCAGCAGTCCCGGGACAGGAGGGGAGACCCAGTACTTC. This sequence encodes CASSPGTGGETQYF.